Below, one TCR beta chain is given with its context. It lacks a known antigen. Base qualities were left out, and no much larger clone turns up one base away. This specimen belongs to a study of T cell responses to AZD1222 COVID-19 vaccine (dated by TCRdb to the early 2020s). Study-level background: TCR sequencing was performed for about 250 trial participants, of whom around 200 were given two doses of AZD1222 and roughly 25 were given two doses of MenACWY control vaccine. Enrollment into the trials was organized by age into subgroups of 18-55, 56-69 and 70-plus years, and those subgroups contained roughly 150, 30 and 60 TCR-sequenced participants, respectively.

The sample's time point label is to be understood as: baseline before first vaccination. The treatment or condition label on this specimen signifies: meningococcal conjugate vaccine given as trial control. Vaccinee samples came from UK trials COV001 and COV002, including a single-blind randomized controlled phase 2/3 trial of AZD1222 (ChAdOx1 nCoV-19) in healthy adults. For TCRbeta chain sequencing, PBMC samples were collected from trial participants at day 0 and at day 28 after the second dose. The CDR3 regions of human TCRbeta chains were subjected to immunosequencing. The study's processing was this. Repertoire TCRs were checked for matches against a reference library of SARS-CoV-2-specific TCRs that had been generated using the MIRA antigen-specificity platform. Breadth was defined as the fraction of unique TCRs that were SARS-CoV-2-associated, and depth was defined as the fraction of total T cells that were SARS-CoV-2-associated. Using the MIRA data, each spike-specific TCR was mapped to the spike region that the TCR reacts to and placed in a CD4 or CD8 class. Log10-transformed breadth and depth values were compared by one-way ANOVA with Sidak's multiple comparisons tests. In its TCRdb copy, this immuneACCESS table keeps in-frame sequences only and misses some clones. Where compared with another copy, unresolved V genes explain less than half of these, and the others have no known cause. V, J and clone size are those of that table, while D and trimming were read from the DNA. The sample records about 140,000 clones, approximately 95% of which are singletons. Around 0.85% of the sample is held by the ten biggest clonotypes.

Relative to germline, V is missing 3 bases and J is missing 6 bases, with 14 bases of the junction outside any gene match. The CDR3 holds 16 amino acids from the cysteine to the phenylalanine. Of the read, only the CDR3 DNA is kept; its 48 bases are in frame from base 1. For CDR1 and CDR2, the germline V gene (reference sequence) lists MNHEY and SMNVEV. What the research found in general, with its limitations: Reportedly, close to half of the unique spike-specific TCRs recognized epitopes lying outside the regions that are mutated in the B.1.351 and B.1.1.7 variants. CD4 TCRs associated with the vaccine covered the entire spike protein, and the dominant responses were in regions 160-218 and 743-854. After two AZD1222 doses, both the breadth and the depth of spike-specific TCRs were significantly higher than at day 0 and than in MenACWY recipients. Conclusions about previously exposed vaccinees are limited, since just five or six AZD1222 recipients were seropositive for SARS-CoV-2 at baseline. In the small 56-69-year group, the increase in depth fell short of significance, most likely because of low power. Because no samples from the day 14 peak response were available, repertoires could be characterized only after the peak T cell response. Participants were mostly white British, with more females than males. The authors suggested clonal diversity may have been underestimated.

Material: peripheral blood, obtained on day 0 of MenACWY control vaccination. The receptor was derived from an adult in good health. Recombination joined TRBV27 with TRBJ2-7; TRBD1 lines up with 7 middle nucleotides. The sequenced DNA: TGTGCCAGCAGTTTCCACGACAGGGCGAATTTTGGCGAGCAGTACTTC. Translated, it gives CASSFHDRANFGEQYF.